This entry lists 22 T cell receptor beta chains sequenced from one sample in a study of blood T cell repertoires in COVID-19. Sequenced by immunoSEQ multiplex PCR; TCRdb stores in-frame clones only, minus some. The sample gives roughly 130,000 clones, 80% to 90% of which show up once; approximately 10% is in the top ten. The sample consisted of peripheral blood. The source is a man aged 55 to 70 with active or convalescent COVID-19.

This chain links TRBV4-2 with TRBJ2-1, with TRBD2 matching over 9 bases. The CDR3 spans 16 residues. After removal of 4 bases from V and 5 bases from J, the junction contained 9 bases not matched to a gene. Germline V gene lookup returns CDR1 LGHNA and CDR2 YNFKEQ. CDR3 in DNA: TGTGCCAGCAGCCGTATAGCGGGAGAAGGAGACAATGAGCAGTTCTTC. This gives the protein CASSRIAGEGDNEQFF.

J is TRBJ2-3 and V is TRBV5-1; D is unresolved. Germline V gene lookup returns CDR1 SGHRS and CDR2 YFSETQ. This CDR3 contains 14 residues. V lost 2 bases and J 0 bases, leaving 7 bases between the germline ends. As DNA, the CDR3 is TGCGCCAGCAGCTTTTACAGTAGCACAGATACGCAGTATTTT. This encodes CASSFYSSTDTQYF.

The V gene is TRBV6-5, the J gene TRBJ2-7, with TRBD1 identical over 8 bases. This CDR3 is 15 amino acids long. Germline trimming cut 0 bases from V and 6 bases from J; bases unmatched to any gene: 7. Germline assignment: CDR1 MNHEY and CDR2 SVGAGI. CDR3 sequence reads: CASSYSGQGSGEQYF. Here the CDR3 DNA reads TGTGCCAGCAGTTACTCAGGACAGGGAAGCGGCGAGCAGTACTTC.

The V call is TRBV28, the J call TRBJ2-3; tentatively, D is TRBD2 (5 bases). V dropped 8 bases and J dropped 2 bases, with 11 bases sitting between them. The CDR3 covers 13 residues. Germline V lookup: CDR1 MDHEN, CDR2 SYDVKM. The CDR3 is CASVERNTDTQYF. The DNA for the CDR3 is TGTGCCAGCGTTGAGCGGAACACAGATACGCAGTATTTT.

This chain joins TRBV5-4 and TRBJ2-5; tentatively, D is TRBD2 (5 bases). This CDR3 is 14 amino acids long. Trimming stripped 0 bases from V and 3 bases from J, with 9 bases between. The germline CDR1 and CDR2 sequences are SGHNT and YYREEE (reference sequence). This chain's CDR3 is CASSLVSGKETQYF. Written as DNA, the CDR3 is TGTGCCAGCAGCTTGGTTTCCGGGAAAGAGACCCAGTACTTC.

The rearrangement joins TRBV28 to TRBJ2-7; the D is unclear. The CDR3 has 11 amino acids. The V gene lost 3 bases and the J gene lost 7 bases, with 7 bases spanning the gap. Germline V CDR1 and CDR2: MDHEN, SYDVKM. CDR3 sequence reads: CASSLMREQYF. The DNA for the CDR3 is TGTGCCAGCAGTTTGATGAGAGAGCAGTACTTC.

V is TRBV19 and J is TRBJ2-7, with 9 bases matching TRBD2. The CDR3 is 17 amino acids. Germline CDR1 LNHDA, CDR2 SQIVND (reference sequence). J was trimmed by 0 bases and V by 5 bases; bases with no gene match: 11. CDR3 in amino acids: CASSLTVGSGSSYEQYF. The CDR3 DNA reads TGTGCCAGTAGTCTTACAGTTGGTAGCGGGAGCTCCTACGAGCAGTACTTC.

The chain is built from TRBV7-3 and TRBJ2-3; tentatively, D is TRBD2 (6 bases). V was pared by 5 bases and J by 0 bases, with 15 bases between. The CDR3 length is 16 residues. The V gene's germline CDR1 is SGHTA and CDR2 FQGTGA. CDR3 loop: CASSPYSGTSTDTQYF. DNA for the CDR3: TGTGCCAGCAGCCCCTATAGCGGAACTAGCACAGATACGCAGTATTTT. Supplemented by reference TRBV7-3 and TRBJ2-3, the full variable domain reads GAGVSQTPSNKVTEKGKYVELRCDPISGHTALYWYRQSLGQGPEFLIYFQGTGAADDSGLPNDRFFAVRPEGSVSTLKIQRTERGDSAVYLCASSPYSGTSTDTQYFGPGTRLTVL.

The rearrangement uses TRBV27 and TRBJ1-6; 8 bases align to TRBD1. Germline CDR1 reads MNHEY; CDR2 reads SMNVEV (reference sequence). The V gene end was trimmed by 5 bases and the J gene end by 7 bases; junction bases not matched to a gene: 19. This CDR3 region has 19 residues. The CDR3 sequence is CASSPYPWTGRVGNSPLHF. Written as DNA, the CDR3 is TGTGCCAGCAGTCCGTACCCCTGGACAGGGCGGGTTGGGAATTCACCCCTCCACTTT.

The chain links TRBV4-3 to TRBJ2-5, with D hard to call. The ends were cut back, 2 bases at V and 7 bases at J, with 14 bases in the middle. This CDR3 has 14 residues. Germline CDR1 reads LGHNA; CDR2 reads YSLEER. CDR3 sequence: CASSQSDSARTQYF. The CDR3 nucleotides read TGCGCCAGCAGCCAATCCGACTCGGCTAGGACCCAGTACTTC.

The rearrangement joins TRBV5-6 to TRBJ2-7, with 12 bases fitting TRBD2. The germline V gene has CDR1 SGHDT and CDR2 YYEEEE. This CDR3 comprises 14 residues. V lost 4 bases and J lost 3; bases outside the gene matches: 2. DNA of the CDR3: TGTGCCAGCAGCCAACTAGCGGGAGGCTACGAGCAGTACTTC. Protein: CASSQLAGGYEQYF.

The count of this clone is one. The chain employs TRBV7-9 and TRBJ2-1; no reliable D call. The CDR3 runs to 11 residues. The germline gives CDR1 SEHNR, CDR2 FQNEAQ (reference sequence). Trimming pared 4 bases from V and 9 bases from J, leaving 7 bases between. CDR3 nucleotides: TGTGCCAGCAGCTCCACACCTGAGCAGTTCTTC. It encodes CASSSTPEQFF.

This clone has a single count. DNA of the CDR3: TGTGCCTGGAGGAAAGACAGGGGGAACTCACCCCTCCACTTT. As protein: CAWRKDRGNSPLHF. The rearrangement joins TRBV30 to TRBJ1-6, with 9 nucleotides matching TRBD1. Losses at the gene ends were 3 bases for V and 10 bases for J; bases not matched to a gene: 7. Per germline, CDR1 GTSNPN and CDR2 SVGIG (reference sequence). CDR3 length equals 14 residues. Based on the CDR3 plus reference TRBV30 and TRBJ1-6, the full variable domain is SQTIHQWPATLVQPVGSPLSLECTVEGTSNPNLYWYRQAAGRGLQLLFYSVGIGQISSEVPQNLSASRPQDRQFILSSKKLLLSDSGFYLCAWRKDRGNSPLHFGNGTRLTVT.

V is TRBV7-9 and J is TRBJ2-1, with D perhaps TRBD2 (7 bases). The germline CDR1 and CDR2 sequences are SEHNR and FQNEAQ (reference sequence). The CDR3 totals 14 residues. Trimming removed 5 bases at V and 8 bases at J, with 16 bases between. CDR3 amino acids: CASSRGGSGHEQFF. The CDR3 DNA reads TGTGCCAGCAGCAGAGGGGGTAGCGGGCATGAGCAGTTCTTC. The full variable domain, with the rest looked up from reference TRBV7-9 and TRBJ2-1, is DTGVSQNPRHKITKRGQNVTFRCDPISEHNRLYWYRQTLGQGPEFLTYFQNEAQLEKSRLLSDRFSAERPKGSFSTLEIQRTEQGDSAMYLCASSRGGSGHEQFFGPGTRLTVL.

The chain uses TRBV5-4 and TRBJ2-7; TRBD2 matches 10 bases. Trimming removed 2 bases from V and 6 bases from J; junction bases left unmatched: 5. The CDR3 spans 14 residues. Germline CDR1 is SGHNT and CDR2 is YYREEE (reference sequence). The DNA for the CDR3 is TGTGCCAGCAGCTTCCCTAGCGGGAGATCCGAGCAGTACTTC. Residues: CASSFPSGRSEQYF. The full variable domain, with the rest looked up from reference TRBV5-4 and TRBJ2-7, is ETGVTQSPTHLIKTRGQQVTLRCSSQSGHNTVSWYQQALGQGPQFIFQYYREEENGRGNFPPRFSGLQFPNYSSELNVNALELDDSALYLCASSFPSGRSEQYFGPGTRLTVT.

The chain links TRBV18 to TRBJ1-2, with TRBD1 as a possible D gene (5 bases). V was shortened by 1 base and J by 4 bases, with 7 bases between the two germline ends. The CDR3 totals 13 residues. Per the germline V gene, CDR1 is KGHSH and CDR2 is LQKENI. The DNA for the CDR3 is TGTGCCAGCTCACCACACAGGACCTATGGCTACACCTTC. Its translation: CASSPHRTYGYTF.

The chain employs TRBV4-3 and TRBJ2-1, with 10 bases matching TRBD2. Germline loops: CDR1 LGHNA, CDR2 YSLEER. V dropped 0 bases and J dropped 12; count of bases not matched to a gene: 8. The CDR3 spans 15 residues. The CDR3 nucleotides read TGCGCCAGCAGCCAAGATAACCTAGCGGGAGCCGGGCAGTTCTTC. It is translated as CASSQDNLAGAGQFF.

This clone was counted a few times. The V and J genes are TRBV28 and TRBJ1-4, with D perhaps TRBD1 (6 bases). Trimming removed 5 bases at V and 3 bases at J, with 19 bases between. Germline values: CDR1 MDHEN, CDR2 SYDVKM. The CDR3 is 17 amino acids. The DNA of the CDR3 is TGTGCCAGCAGTGTAACAGGGTATTCGGCGGCTAATGAAAAACTGTTTTTT. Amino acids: CASSVTGYSAANEKLFF.

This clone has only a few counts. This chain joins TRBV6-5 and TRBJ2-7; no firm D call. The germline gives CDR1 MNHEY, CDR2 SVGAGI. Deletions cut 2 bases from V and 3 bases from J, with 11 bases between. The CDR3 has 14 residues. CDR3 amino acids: CASSYRQVRYEQYF. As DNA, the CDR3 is TGTGCCAGCAGTTACAGGCAGGTTCGCTACGAGCAGTACTTC.

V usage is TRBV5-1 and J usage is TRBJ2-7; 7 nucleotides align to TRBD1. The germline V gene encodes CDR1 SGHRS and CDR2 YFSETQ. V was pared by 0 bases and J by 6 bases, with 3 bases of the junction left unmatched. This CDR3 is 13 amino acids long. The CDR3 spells CASSLETGREQYF. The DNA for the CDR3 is TGCGCCAGCAGCTTGGAGACAGGGCGCGAGCAGTACTTC. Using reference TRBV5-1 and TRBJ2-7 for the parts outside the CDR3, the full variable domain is KAGVTQTPRYLIKTRGQQVTLSCSPISGHRSVSWYQQTPGQGLQFLFEYFSETQRNKGNFPGRFSGRQFSNSRSEMNVSTLELGDSALYLCASSLETGREQYFGPGTRLTVT.

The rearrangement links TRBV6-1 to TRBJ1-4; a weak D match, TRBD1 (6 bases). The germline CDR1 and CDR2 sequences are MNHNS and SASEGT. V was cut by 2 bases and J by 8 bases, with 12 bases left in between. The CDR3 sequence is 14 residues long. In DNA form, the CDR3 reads TGTGCCAGCAGTGAAAGGACAGAAGACGAAAAACTGTTTTTT. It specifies CASSERTEDEKLFF.

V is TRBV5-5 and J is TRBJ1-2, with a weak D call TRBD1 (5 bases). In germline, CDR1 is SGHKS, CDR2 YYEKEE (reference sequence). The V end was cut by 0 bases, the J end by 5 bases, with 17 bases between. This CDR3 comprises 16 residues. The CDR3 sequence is CASSLVAGFGAYGYTF. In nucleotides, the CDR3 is TGTGCCAGCAGCTTGGTAGCGGGTTTCGGGGCATATGGCTACACCTTC.